This T cell receptor beta chain was captured by sequencing in a study of T cells in Graves' hyperthyroidism and ophthalmopathy. Study results and caveats: Blood also held most thyroid clonotypes expanded beyond 0.001. In the analysis, a 13 V-J model separated ophthalmopathy from stable hyperthyroidism.

This CDR3 comprises 14 residues. After removal of 1 base from V and 10 bases from J, the junction contained 6 bases not matched to a gene. Germline CDR1 and CDR2: SGHTA and FQGNSA. About this clonotype itself: Its antigen is unknown.

The CDR3 regions of TCR beta were amplified from RNA transcripts. The HTBI primer set served for first-round RT-PCR of the TCR CDR3. One entry per CDR3 protein results from TCRdb running MiXCR on the multiplex PCR reads. The table includes 600,000 or so distinct CDR3 sequences, 14% detected once. Exclusion of a patient resulted from uncontrolled infection, other autoimmune disease, pregnancy or lactation. Every diagnosis used clinical symptoms, serum thyroxine and TRAb, thyroid ultrasound and orbital computed tomography. Sequenced sample: blood. The receptor was derived from a woman aged 18-35 years with Graves' ophthalmopathy. The chain joins TRBV7-2 to TRBJ2-5; 10 positions match TRBD2. The CDR3 reads CASSLEASGSSQYF. The CDR3 DNA is TGTGCCAGCAGCTTAGAGGCTAGCGGGAGTAGCCAGTACTTC.